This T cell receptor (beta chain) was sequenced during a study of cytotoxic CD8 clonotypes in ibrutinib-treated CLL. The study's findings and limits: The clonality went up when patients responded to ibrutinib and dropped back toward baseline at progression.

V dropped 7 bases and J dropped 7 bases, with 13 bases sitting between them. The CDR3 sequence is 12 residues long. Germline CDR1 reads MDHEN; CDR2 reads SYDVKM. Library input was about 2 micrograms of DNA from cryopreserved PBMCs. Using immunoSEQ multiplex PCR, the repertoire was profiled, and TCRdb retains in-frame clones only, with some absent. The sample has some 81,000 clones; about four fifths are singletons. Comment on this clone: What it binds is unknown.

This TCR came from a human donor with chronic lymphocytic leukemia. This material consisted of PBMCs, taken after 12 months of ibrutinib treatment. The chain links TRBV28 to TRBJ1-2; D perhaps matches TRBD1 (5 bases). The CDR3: CASTATESGYTF. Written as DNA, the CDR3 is TGTGCCAGCACCGCGACAGAAAGTGGCTACACCTTC.